Listed below are T cell receptor beta chains from one sample, sequenced in a study of cytomegalovirus exposure and HLA in healthy donors. Clones were sequenced by immunoSEQ multiplex PCR, and TCRdb holds only the in-frame ones, with some missing. Of roughly 110,000 clones listed, around 80% are singletons. Sequenced input: PBMCs. Receptor source: a man aged 35-49 years in good health and CMV-seronegative. Each CDR3 is given with its conserved first and last residue. D genes are given only for firm matches. Where a row states a size, it is once, few, many or the class of an expanded clone; other rows omit it.

abundance	j_gene	v_gene	d_gene	CDR3nt	CDR3aa
.	TRBJ2-3	TRBV5-1	TRBD1	TGCGCCAGCAGCCCAGCCGGGACAGGGGTCGCAGATACGCAGTATTTT	CASSPAGTGVADTQYF
few	TRBJ2-7	TRBV7-8	.	TGTGCCAGCAGCGCGTTGACAGGGTGGGGGGCCGAGCAGTACTTC	CASSALTGWGAEQYF
.	TRBJ2-3	TRBV7-9	.	TGTGCCAGCAGGTCTATCCCGGGAAAGGAGTATTTT	CASRSIPGKEYF
.	TRBJ2-1	TRBV5-6	TRBD1	TGTGCCAGCAGCTTGCTTGGGACAGGTTTACTTTACAATGAGCAGTTCTTC	CASSLLGTGLLYNEQFF
.	TRBJ2-5	TRBV9	TRBD2	TGTGCCAGCAGCGTAGGGAGTGGGCTAGCGGGGACAAAAGAGACCCAGTACTTC	CASSVGSGLAGTKETQYF
.	TRBJ2-3	TRBV6-5	.	TGTGCCAGCAGTTACGTGCGGGGCACAGATACGCAGTATTTT	CASSYVRGTDTQYF
.	TRBJ2-1	TRBV6-4	TRBD2	TGTGCCAGCAGTGAAAGTCCTAGCGGTTACAATGAGCAGTTCTTC	CASSESPSGYNEQFF
.	TRBJ1-5	TRBV19	.	TGTGCCACCGGGGGGAAAAATAGCAATCAGCCCCAGCATTTT	CATGGKNSNQPQHF
.	TRBJ1-5	TRBV19	.	TGTGCCAGTAGTATCGGTAGGGGCCCAGGGGATCAGCCCCAGCATTTT	CASSIGRGPGDQPQHF
.	TRBJ2-7	TRBV7-9	TRBD2	TGTGCCAGCAGCTTAGCTGCTAGCGGGGGTAAATACGAGCAGTACTTC	CASSLAASGGKYEQYF
few	TRBJ2-7	TRBV6-6	.	TGTGCCAGCAGCTATTCCCCTGACAGCTCCTACGAGCAGTACTTC	CASSYSPDSSYEQYF
.	TRBJ1-6	TRBV11-2	.	TGTGCCAGCAGCGCGGGACGTAGGGATTCACCCCTCCACTTT	CASSAGRRDSPLHF
.	TRBJ1-2	TRBV5-4	.	TGTGCCAGCAGCTCACGGGGAAGGGTTAGCGGCTACACCTTC	CASSSRGRVSGYTF
.	TRBJ1-5	TRBV10-2	.	TGCGCCAGCAGTGAGTCAACCCGGTGGGCGAATCAGCCCCAGCATTTT	CASSESTRWANQPQHF
.	TRBJ2-1	TRBV5-1	.	TGCGCCAGCAGCTTGGGACGGTGGGGCGTCTCTGAGCAGTTCTTC	CASSLGRWGVSEQFF
.	TRBJ1-2	TRBV5-1	TRBD1	TGCGCCAGCAGCTTGGAACAGGGGGCGCGTGGCTACACCTTC	CASSLEQGARGYTF
.	TRBJ2-1	TRBV5-4	TRBD1	TGTGCCAGCAGCTTGGGAGACAGGGAGTACAATGAGCAGTTCTTC	CASSLGDREYNEQFF
once	TRBJ2-7	TRBV7-2	.	TGTGCCAGCACCTCTCCGCCAGGCGGACTGAGGGAGCAGTACTTC	CASTSPPGGLREQYF
once	TRBJ1-1	TRBV5-4	.	TGTGCCAGCAGCGTCATATTACTACAGGGTACAGTTCTCTTT	CASSVILLQGTVLF